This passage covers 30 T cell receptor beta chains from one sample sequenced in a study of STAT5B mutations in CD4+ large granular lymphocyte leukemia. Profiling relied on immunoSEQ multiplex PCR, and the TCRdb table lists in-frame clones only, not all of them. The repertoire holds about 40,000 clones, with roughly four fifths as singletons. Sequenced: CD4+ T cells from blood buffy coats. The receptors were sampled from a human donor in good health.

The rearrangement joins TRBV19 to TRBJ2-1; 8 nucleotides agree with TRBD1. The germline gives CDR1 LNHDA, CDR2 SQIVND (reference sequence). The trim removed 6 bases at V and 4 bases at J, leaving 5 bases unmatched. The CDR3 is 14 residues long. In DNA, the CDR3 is TGTGCCAGTAGGCGGACAGGGTCATACAATGAGCAGTTCTTC. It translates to CASRRTGSYNEQFF. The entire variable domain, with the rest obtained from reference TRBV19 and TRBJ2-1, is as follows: DGGITQSPKYLFRKEGQNVTLSCEQNLNHDAMYWYRQDPGQGLRLIYYSQIVNDFQKGDIAEGYSVSREKKESFPLTVTSAQKNPTAFYLCASRRTGSYNEQFFGPGTRLTVL.

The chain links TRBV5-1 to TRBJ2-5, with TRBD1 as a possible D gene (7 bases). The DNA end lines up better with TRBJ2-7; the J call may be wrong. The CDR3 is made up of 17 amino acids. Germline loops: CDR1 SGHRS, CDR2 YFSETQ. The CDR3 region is CASSLGPPGGSAYEQYF. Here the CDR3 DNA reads TGCGCCAGCAGCTTGGGGCCACCAGGGGGGAGTGCCTACGAGCAGTACTTC.

DNA for the CDR3: TGCAGTGCCGAATTTAACGAGCAGTACTTC. Protein: CSAEFNEQYF. V is TRBV20-1 and J is TRBJ2-7; D ambiguous. V gave up 6 bases and J gave up 5 bases, with 8 bases separating them. CDR1 DFQATT and CDR2 SNEGSKA come from the germline V gene (reference sequence). The length of the CDR3 is 10 residues.

The CDR3 bases are TGCACCAGCAGCCGCAAGAGCAGACTAGACAGAGAGCAGTACTTC. Its protein product is CTSSRKSRLDREQYF. This chain connects TRBV1 to TRBJ2-7; the listed D gene, TRBD2, was not tested against the DNA. TRBV1 is classified as a pseudogene. The CDR3 contains 15 residues.

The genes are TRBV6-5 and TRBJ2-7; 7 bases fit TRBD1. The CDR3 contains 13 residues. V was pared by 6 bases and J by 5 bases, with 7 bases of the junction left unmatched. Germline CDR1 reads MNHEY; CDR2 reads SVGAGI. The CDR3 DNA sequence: TGTGCCAGCAGACGACAGGGATACAACGAGCAGTACTTC. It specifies CASRRQGYNEQYF.

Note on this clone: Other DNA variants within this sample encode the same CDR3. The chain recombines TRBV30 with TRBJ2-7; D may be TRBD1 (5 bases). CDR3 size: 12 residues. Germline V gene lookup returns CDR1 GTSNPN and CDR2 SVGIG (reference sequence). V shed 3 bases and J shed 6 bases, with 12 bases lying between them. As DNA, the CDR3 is TGTGCCTGGAGAGGGGCCTCGGCCGAGCAGTACTTC. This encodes CAWRGASAEQYF.

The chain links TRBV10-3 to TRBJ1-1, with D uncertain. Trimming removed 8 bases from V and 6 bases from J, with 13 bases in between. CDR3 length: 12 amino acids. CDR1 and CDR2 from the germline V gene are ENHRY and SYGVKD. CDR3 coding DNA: TGTGCCATCTCTGGGCCCACCTCTGAAGCTTTCTTT. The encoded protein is CAISGPTSEAFF.

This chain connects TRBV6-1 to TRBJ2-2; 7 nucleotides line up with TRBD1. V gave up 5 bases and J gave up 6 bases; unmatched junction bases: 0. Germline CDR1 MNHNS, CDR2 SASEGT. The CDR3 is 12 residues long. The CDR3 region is CASSTGAGELFF. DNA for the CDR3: TGTGCCAGCAGTACAGGGGCCGGGGAGCTGTTTTTT.

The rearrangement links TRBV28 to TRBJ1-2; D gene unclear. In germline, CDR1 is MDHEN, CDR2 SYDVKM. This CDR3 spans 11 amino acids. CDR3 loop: CETFPVYGYTF. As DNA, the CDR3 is TGTGAAACTTTCCCCGTCTATGGCTACACCTTC.

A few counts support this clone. The CDR3 nucleotides are TGTGCCATCAGTCGACTAGCGGGAGAATGGAATGAGCAGTTCTTC. It codes for CAISRLAGEWNEQFF. The chain is built from TRBV10-3 and TRBJ2-1; 12 bases align to TRBD2. Germline assignment: CDR1 ENHRY and CDR2 SYGVKD. Trimming took 5 bases from V and 7 from J; bases not matched to a gene: 6. The CDR3 runs 15 residues.

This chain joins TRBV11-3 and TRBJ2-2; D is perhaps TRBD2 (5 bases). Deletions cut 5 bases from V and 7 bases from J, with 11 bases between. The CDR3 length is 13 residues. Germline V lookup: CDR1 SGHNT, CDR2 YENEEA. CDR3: CASSDSAGGELFF. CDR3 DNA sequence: TGTGCCAGCAGCGATAGCGCGGGCGGGGAGCTGTTTTTT. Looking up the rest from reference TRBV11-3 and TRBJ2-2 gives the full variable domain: EAGVVQSPRYKIIEKKQPVAFWCNPISGHNTLYWYLQNLGQGPELLIRYENEEAVDDSQLPKDRFSAERLKGVDSTLKIQPAELGDSAVYLCASSDSAGGELFFGEGSRLTVL.

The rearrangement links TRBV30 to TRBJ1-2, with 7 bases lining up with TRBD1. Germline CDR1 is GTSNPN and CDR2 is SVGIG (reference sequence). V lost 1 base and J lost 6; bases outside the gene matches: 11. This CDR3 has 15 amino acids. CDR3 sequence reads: CAWSGRLGGGNGYTF. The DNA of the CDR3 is TGTGCCTGGAGTGGGCGGCTAGGGGGCGGGAATGGCTACACCTTC.

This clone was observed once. CDR3 sequence (DNA): TGTGCCAGCCGACAGGGGGCCACCGGGGAGCTGTTTTTT. Encoded protein: CASRQGATGELFF. The chain recombines TRBV7-2 with TRBJ2-2, with TRBD1 matching over 10 bases. Germline V gene lookup returns CDR1 SGHTA and CDR2 FQGNSA. The CDR3 loop spans 13 amino acids. The V and J ends lost 8 bases and 4 bases, in that order; junction bases with no gene match: 1.

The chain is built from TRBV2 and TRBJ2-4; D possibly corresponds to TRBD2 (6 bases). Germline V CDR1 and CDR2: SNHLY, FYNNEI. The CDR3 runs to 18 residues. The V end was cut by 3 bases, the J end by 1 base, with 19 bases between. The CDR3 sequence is CASSDPPGGGPAKNIQYF. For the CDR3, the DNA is TGTGCCAGCAGTGACCCCCCAGGAGGAGGGCCGGCCAAAAACATTCAGTACTTC. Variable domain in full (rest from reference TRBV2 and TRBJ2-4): EPEVTQTPSHQVTQMGQEVILRCVPISNHLYFYWYRQILGQKVEFLVSFYNNEISEKSEIFDDQFSVERPDGSNFTLKIRSTKLEDSAMYFCASSDPPGGGPAKNIQYFGAGTRLSVL.

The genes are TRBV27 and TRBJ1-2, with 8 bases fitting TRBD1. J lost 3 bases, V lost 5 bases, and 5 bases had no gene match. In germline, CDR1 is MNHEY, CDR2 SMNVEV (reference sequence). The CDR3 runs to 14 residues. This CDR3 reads CASSPGGAYYGYTF. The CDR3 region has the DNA TGTGCCAGCAGTCCAGGGGGCGCGTACTATGGCTACACCTTC.

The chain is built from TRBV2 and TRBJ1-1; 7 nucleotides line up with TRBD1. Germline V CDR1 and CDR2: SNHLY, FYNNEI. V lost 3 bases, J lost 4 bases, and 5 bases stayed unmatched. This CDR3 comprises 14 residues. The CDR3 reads CASSDVGGVTEAFF. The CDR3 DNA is TGTGCCAGCAGTGATGTAGGGGGCGTCACTGAAGCTTTCTTT.

Written as DNA, the CDR3 is TGTGCCAGCAGCCCCGGGGGGAATCAGCCCCAGCATTTT. It codes for CASSPGGNQPQHF. The rearrangement uses TRBV7-8 and TRBJ1-5; possible D gene TRBD1, 5 bases. Germline V gene lookup returns CDR1 SGHVS and CDR2 FQNEAQ. V lost 5 bases and J lost 4, with 9 bases in between. This CDR3 spans 13 amino acids.

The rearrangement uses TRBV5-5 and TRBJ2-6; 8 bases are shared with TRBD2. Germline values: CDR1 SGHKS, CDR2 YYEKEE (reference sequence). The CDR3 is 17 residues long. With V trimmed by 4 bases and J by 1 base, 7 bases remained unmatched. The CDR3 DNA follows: TGTGCCAGCAGCCCGGGAGGGGGGGGATCTGGGGCCAACGTCCTGACTTTC. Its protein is CASSPGGGGSGANVLTF.

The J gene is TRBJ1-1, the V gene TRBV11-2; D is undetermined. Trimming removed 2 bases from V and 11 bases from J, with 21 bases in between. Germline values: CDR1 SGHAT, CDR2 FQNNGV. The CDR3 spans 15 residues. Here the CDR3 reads CASSLQPGSTTTAFF. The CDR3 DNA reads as TGTGCCAGCAGCTTACAGCCGGGATCGACTACTACGGCTTTCTTT.

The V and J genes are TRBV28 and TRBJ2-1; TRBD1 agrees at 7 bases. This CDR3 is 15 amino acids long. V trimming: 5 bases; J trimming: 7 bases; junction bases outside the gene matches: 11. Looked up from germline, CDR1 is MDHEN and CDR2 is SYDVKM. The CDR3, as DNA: TGTGCCAGCAGTCCCGGGACAGTAAACGGGAATGAGCAGTTCTTC. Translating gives CASSPGTVNGNEQFF.

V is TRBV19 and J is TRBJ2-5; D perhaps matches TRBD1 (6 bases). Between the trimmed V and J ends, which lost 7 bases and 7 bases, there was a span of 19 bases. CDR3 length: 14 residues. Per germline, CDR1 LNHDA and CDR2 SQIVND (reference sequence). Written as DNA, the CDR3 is TGTGCCAGTACCACACCGGGACAAGGAGTGACCCAGTACTTC. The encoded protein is CASTTPGQGVTQYF.

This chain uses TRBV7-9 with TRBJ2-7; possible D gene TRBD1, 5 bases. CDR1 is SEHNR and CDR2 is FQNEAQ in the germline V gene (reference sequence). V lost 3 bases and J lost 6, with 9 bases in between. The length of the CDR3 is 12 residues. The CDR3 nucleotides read TGTGCCAGCAGCTTTTCTGACAGCGAGCAGTACTTC. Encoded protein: CASSFSDSEQYF. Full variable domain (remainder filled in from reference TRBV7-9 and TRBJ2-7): DTGVSQNPRHKITKRGQNVTFRCDPISEHNRLYWYRQTLGQGPEFLTYFQNEAQLEKSRLLSDRFSAERPKGSFSTLEIQRTEQGDSAMYLCASSFSDSEQYFGPGTRLTVT.

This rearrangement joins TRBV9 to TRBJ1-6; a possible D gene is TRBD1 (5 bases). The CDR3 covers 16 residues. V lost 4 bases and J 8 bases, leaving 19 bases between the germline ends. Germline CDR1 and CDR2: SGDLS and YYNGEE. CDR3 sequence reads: CASSSGGGTSYSPLHF. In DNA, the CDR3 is TGTGCCAGCAGCTCCGGGGGGGGGACCTCCTATTCACCCCTCCACTTT.

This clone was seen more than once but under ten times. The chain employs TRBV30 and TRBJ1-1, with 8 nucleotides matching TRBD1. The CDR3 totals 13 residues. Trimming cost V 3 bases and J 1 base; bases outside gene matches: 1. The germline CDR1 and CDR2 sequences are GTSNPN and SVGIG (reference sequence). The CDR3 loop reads CAWRGQANTEAFF. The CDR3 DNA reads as TGTGCCTGGAGGGGACAGGCGAACACTGAAGCTTTCTTT.

DNA for the CDR3: TGTGCCATCAGTGAGCGCGGACTAGCGGGGAATGAGCAGTTCTTC. Amino acid sequence: CAISERGLAGNEQFF. The V gene is TRBV10-3, the J gene TRBJ2-1; 12 bases are a match to TRBD2. From germline, CDR1 is ENHRY and CDR2 SYGVKD. The CDR3 covers 15 residues. The V and J ends lost 2 bases and 7 bases, in that order; junction bases with no gene match: 3.

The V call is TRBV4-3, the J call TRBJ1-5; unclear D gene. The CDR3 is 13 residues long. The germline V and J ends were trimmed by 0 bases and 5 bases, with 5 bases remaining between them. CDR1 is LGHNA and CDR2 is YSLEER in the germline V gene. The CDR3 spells CASSQDGYQPQHF. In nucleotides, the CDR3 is TGCGCCAGCAGCCAAGATGGGTATCAGCCCCAGCATTTT.

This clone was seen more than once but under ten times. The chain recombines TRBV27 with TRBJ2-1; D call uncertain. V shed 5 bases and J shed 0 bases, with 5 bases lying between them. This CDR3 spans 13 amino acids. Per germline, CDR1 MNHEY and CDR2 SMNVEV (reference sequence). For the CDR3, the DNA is TGTGCCAGCAGTCGGAGCTCCTACAATGAGCAGTTCTTC. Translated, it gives CASSRSSYNEQFF.

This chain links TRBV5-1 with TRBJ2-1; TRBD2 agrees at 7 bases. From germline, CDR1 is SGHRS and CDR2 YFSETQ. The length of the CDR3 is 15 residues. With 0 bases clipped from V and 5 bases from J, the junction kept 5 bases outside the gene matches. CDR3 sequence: CASSLEPSGNNEQFF. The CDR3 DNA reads TGCGCCAGCAGCTTGGAGCCTAGCGGTAACAATGAGCAGTTCTTC.

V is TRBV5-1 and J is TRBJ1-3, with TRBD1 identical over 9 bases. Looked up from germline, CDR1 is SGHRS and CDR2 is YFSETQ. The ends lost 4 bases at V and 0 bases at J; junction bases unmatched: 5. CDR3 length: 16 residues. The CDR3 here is CASSEGQGRSGNTIYF. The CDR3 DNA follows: TGCGCCAGCAGCGAGGGACAGGGTCGCTCTGGAAACACCATATATTTT.

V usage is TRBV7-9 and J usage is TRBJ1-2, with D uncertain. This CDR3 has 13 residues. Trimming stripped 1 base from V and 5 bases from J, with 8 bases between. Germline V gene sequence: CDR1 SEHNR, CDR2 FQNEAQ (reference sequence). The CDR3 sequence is CASSLVGRYGYTF. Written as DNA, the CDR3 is TGTGCCAGCAGCTTAGTGGGCAGATATGGCTACACCTTC.